Listed below are T cell receptor beta chains from one sample, sequenced in a study of blood T cell repertoires in COVID-19. Assay: immunoSEQ multiplex PCR; the TCRdb copy retains only in-frame clones and omits some. The sample includes tens of thousands of clones, around 86% of them seen just once. The sequenced material came from peripheral blood. Receptors originate from a woman of 80 years or more with active or convalescent COVID-19. Both conserved end residues are trimmed from each CDR3. Rows may omit the clone size; those that give it use once, few, many or a size class.

V gene	clone size	J gene	CDR3 protein
TRBV4-3	.	TRBJ1-2	ASSPAGSVYGYT
TRBV20-1	.	TRBJ2-5	SAVLTEHRY
TRBV19	.	TRBJ1-5	ASRPGLNQPQH
TRBV20-1	.	TRBJ2-1	SAGGGLAAFHNEQF
TRBV7-2	.	TRBJ2-4	ASSSPRDTLAKNIQY
TRBV4-2	once	TRBJ1-5	ASSQTTTGTGGQPQH
TRBV6-6	.	TRBJ2-1	AIRSGVSYNEQF
TRBV15	.	TRBJ2-1	ATSTTTGVVNEQF
TRBV7-6	few	TRBJ1-1	ASSFGRNTEAF
TRBV7-9	.	TRBJ2-1	ASSDPSYGRGPYNEQF
TRBV5-1	.	TRBJ1-5	ASSLEGGRDQPQH
TRBV13	.	TRBJ2-3	ASSVQDTQY
TRBV7-9	.	TRBJ2-2	ASSLGQARTGELF
TRBV9	.	TRBJ2-7	ASSVAETVDYEQY
TRBV7-9	.	TRBJ2-2	ASSHAQGVTGELF
TRBV11-3	.	TRBJ2-2	ASSSEAGELF
TRBV18	.	TRBJ1-1	ASSEGTGWSKAF
TRBV4-2	.	TRBJ2-5	ASSQDSGGPQETQY
TRBV7-3	.	TRBJ1-1	ASSLRRNTEAF
TRBV24-1	few	TRBJ2-3	ATSDSIDTSQY
TRBV6-2/TRBV6-3	.	TRBJ1-1	ASSAYQGSLTEAF
TRBV6-1	.	TRBJ2-5	ASSATSGGVQETQY
TRBV28	.	TRBJ1-2	ASSYGGAYGYT